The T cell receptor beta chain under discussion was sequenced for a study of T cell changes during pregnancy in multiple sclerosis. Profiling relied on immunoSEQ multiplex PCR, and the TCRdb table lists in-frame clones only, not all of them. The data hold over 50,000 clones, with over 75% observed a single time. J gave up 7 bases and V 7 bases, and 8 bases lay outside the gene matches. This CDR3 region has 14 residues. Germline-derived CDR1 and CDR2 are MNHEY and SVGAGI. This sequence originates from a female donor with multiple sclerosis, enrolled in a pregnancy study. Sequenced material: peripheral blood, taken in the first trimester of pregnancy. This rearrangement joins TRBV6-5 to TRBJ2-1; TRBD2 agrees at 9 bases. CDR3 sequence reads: CASTLGSGRNEQFF. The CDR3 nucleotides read TGTGCCAGCACCCTAGGGAGCGGGAGGAATGAGCAGTTCTTC.